Described below is a single T cell receptor beta chain sequence and its context. Antigen: not known. PCR primers comprised 60 Vbeta and 13 Jbeta primers. The repertoire was sequenced with immunoSEQ multiplex PCR; TCRdb's copy has only in-frame clones and lacks some. This sample has roughly 140,000 clones, with about 85% found just once. Germline V gives CDR1 SEHNR, CDR2 FQNEAQ (reference sequence). The CDR3 has 15 amino acids. The ends were cut back, 3 bases at V and 0 bases at J, with 12 bases in the middle. The entry originates in a study of cytomegalovirus exposure and HLA in healthy donors. Study-level information: Within the Caucasian-associated ancestry cluster were roughly 81% of the 350 to 400 genotyped donors.

Study-level points and caveats: Several of the most significant clusters appeared linked to common viral pathogens, based on a later analysis.

V usage is TRBV7-9 and J usage is TRBJ2-7, with D tentatively TRBD2 (5 bases). The TCR originated in a woman aged 18 to 35 in good health and CMV-seronegative. Sequencing input: PBMCs. CDR3 bases: TGTGCCAGCAGCTTCGGACTGGGGAGCTCCTACGAGCAGTACTTC. It specifies CASSFGLGSSYEQYF.